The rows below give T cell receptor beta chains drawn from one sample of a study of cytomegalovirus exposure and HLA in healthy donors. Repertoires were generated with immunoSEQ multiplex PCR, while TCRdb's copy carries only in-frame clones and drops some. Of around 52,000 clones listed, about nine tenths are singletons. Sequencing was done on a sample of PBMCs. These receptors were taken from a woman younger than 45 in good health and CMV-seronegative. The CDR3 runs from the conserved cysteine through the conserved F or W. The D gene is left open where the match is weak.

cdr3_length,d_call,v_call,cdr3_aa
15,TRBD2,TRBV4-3,CASSPNKREGHGQFF
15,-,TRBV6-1,CASRPGLTSYNEQFF
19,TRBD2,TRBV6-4,CASSLGRGLAGNLLYEQYF
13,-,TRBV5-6,CASSPLGAEKLFF
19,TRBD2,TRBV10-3,CAIRPSGTSGTSSIYEQYF
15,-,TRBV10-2,CATLRLFGGTDTQYF
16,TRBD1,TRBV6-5,CASSYSNRGLGTEAFF
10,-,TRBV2,CASRSYEQYF
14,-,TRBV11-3,CASSLGGGAREQYF
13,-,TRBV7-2,CASSVAGATEAFF
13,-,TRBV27,CASSLLGGTEAFF
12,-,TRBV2,CASSVRGGGYTF
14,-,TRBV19,CASRVDSENYGYTF
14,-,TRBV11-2,CASSLGAGDYEQYF
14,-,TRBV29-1,CSVAPRLVTDTQYF
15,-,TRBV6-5,CASTHGDSKSTEAFF
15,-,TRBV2,CASSARSSGANVLTF
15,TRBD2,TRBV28,CASSPGLSISYEQYF
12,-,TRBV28,CASSLDSETQYF
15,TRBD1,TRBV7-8,CASSFQDRDQETQYF
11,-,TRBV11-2,CASSFYYEQYF
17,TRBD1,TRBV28,CASSFPPEGGWEDTQYF
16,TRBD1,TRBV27,CASSLRGTGGGYGYTF
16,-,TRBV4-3,CASSRLTGQTTGELFF
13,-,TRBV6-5,CASSSTRNTEAFF
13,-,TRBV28,CASSYNRNYGYTF
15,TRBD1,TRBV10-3,CAISERTGRRNEQFF
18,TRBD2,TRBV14,CASSAETSGRAVEREQYF
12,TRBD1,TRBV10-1,CASSATGGEQYF
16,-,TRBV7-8,CASSLRGEGTNYGYTF
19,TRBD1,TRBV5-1,CASSLGGVGQVWRNYGYTF
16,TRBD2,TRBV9,CASSEGVAGAYNEQFF
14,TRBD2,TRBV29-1,CSVRLAGEADTQYF
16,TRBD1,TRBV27,CASSTRQGGGNQPQHF
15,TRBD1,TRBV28,CASSLGTGGNTEAFF
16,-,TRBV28,CASNPDREGDSYEQYF
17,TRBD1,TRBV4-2,CASSQDGRGPSTDTQYF
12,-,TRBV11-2,CASSPGYYGYTF
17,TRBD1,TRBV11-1,CASSSGDRGVWNTEAFF
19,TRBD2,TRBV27,CASSTGLAGGRGLRNEQFF
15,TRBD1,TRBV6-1,CASSVRTGSNYGYTF
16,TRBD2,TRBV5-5,CASSFSWASGQETQYF
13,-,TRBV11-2,CASSGAGGYGYTF
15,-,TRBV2,CASRGGINSNQPQHF
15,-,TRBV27,CASSPGLFGSEKLFF
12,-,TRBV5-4,CASSLAGNGYTF
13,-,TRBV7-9,CASSLGLYNEQFF
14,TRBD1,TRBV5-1,CASSTGTGADTQYF
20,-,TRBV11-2,CASSLEVQFVQSSSYNEQFF
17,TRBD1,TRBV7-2,CASSLGVGQGRSGGYTF
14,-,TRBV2,CASSGEPRIYEQYF
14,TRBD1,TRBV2,CASSRDRGSGELFF
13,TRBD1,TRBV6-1,CASSEQGVWGYTF
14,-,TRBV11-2,CASSLHIRNTEAFF
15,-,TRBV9,CASSVIDSTYNEQFF
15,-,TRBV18,CASSPWTRRPDTQYF
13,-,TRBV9,CASSGRGSTEAFF